These 27 T cell receptor beta chains were sequenced from one sample in a study of T cells in Graves' hyperthyroidism and ophthalmopathy (dated by TCRdb to the late 2010s). Library generation was performed with multiplex PCR. Sequencing used an Illumina HiSeq 2000. The TCR beta CDR3 regions were amplified from the RNA transcripts. For the first round of RT-PCR on the TCR CDR3, the HTBI primer set was used together with the Qiagen OneStep RT-PCR kit. TCRdb reprocessing: public reads trimmed at Q25 with fastp, clones called with MiXCR, in-frame beta chains kept. Each CDR3 protein gets just one entry, which takes the most common genes and DNA from the rows behind it. The sample has about 400,000 distinct CDR3 sequences on record, approximately 16% of them singletons. The ten largest account for approximately 19% of the sample. The sequenced sample consisted of blood. These receptors were collected from an older woman with Graves' ophthalmopathy.

This clonotype occurred many times. The genes are TRBV30 and TRBJ2-1, with TRBD2 as a possible D gene (5 bases). Germline CDR1 and CDR2: GTSNPN and SVGIG (reference sequence). V lost 0 bases and J 7 bases, leaving 10 bases between the germline ends. CDR3 length: 13 amino acids. CDR3 nucleotide sequence: TGTGCCTGGAGTGTAGGAGGAGGAAATGAGCAGTTCTTC. The encoded protein is CAWSVGGGNEQFF.

In this sample, this clonotype turned up many times. The V gene is TRBV3-1, the J gene TRBJ2-5; D remains ambiguous. CDR1 and CDR2 from the germline V gene are LGHDT and YNNKEL (reference sequence). This CDR3 region has 14 residues. V shed 1 base and J shed 3 bases, with 9 bases lying between them. CDR3 region: CASSQGAREETQYF. The DNA of the CDR3 is TGTGCCAGCAGCCAAGGGGCCAGAGAAGAGACCCAGTACTTC.

This clonotype was found a few times. CDR3 nucleotides: TGCGCCAGCAGCCCCCGGCCACAGGGGCGGGTCGAGCAGTACTTC. Amino acids: CASSPRPQGRVEQYF. This sequence joins TRBV4-1 and TRBJ2-7; 7 bases line up with TRBD1. The length of the CDR3 is 15 residues. Germline CDR1 MGHRA, CDR2 YSYEKL. J lost 6 bases, V lost 4 bases, and 12 bases had no gene match.

This clonotype was detected many times. The chain recombines TRBV5-1 with TRBJ1-4; D is uncertain. This CDR3 has 16 amino acids. V lost 0 bases to trimming and J lost 7 bases, with 16 bases between them. CDR1 and CDR2 (germline): SGHRS, YFSETQ. The CDR3 nucleotides are TGCGCCAGCAGCTTGGCCCCCCCCCCGGTGGGTGAAAAACTGTTTTTT. Translated, it gives CASSLAPPPVGEKLFF.

This clonotype was counted ten times or more. The V and J genes are TRBV20-1 and TRBJ1-1; 7 nucleotides line up with TRBD1. The CDR3 has 13 residues. Trimming took 1 base from V and 1 from J; bases not matched to a gene: 0. CDR1 is DFQATT and CDR2 is SNEGSKA in the germline V gene (reference sequence). The CDR3 DNA follows: TGCAGTGCTAGAGGGGACAGGAACACTGAAGCTTTCTTT. It yields the protein CSARGDRNTEAFF.

This clonotype was counted ten times or more. The chain is built from TRBV20-1 and TRBJ2-7, with 11 bases matching TRBD2. V dropped 0 bases and J dropped 3; count of bases not matched to a gene: 4. Germline assignment: CDR1 DFQATT and CDR2 SNEGSKA (reference sequence). CDR3 size: 15 residues. CDR3 bases: TGCAGTGCTAGAGAGACTAGCGGGGTCCACTACGAGCAGTACTTC. It yields the protein CSARETSGVHYEQYF.

The V call is TRBV6-1, the J call TRBJ2-1; a possible D gene is TRBD2 (5 bases). CDR1 MNHNS and CDR2 SASEGT come from the germline V gene. The CDR3 runs to 13 residues. V lost 6 bases and J 5 bases, leaving 11 bases between the germline ends. Here the CDR3 reads CASRARTHNEQFF. CDR3 DNA: TGTGCCAGCAGAGCCAGGACTCACAATGAGCAGTTCTTC.

This clonotype was recorded a few times. J is TRBJ2-3 and V is TRBV30; maybe TRBD2 (6 bases). Deletions cut 3 bases from V and 6 bases from J, with 13 bases between. The CDR3 extends over 13 amino acids. Germline V gene lookup returns CDR1 GTSNPN and CDR2 SVGIG (reference sequence). The CDR3 region has the DNA TGTGCCTGGAGGATCGGAGGGGCCGATACGCAGTATTTT. This translates into CAWRIGGADTQYF.

The genes are TRBV20-1 and TRBJ2-7; no firm D call. The V gene lost 6 bases and the J gene lost 0 bases, with 18 bases spanning the gap. CDR1 is DFQATT, CDR2 SNEGSKA, per germline (reference sequence). CDR3 length equals 15 residues. The CDR3 nucleotides are TGCAGTGCCCAGAGAGGAGCGTGGAGCTCCTACGAGCAGTACTTC. This gives the protein CSAQRGAWSSYEQYF.

In regard to this clonotype: A much more abundant neighbour one base away suggests this may be a read error. The chain couples TRBV6-9 to TRBJ2-5; D could derive from TRBD1 or TRBD2 (5 bases each). This CDR3 comprises 15 residues. Germline V gene lookup returns CDR1 MNHGY and CDR2 SVAAGI. The CDR3 region is CAGSYRPGSWETQYF. The DNA of the CDR3 is TGTGCCGGCAGTTATCGGCCAGGGAGCTGGGAGACCCAGTACTTC.

The rearrangement joins TRBV20-1 to TRBJ2-7, with 9 bases that match TRBD1. Germline loops: CDR1 DFQATT, CDR2 SNEGSKA (reference sequence). CDR3 length equals 19 residues. J gave up 4 bases and V 4 bases, and 23 bases lay outside the gene matches. The CDR3 DNA reads TGCAGTGCTACCCCACCAGCGGGACAGGGTAGGGGCTTGCGGTACGAGCAGTACTTC. Translated: CSATPPAGQGRGLRYEQYF.

This clonotype was counted at least ten times. The V call is TRBV20-1, the J call TRBJ2-7, with 10 bases identical to TRBD2. The J segment lost 2 bases and the V segment lost 2 bases, leaving 3 bases of the junction unmatched. The CDR3 sequence is 14 residues long. Germline V gives CDR1 DFQATT, CDR2 SNEGSKA (reference sequence). The CDR3 DNA is TGCAGTGCTAGACAACTAGCGGGACCCTACGAGCAGTACTTC. Amino acid sequence: CSARQLAGPYEQYF.

The V call is TRBV4-1, the J call TRBJ1-5; TRBD1 might be the D (6 bases). V was pared by 4 bases and J by 4 bases, with 14 bases between. The CDR3 totals 15 residues. The germline CDR1 and CDR2 sequences are MGHRA and YSYEKL. CDR3 bases: TGCGCCAGCAGCCCACCTCGGGACAAGAATCAGCCCCAGCATTTT. This gives the protein CASSPPRDKNQPQHF.

This clonotype has more than one count but fewer than ten. The V gene is TRBV24-1, the J gene TRBJ2-2; no clear D gene. V was trimmed by 9 bases and J by 3 bases, leaving 10 bases between them. Germline values: CDR1 KGHDR, CDR2 SFDVKD. CDR3 length: 13 residues. Here the CDR3 DNA reads TGTGCCACCCTAGAATGGGACACCGGGGAGCTGTTTTTT. It codes for CATLEWDTGELFF.

This clonotype has more than one count but fewer than ten. The V call is TRBV15, the J call TRBJ2-6; 10 bases line up with TRBD1. Per germline, CDR1 LNHNV and CDR2 YYDKDF (reference sequence). The trim removed 5 bases at V and 4 bases at J, leaving 5 bases unmatched. CDR3 length: 16 amino acids. CDR3 nucleotide sequence: TGTGCCACCAGCCTGACAGGGGGCGCCGGGGCCAACGTCCTGACTTTC. Its translation: CATSLTGGAGANVLTF.

On this clonotype: This CDR3 fails to terminate in the conserved phenylalanine or tryptophan, so it likely reflects a read error. V usage is TRBV7-9 and J usage is TRBJ2-1, with 9 bases that match TRBD2. The CDR3 runs 16 residues. Germline CDR1 SEHNR, CDR2 FQNEAQ (reference sequence). V was pared by 2 bases and J by 3 bases, with 5 bases of the junction left unmatched. The CDR3 sequence is CASSLMASGDYNEQFL. CDR3 coding DNA: TGTGCCAGCAGCTTAATGGCTAGCGGGGACTACAATGAGCAGTTCCTC.

This clonotype was observed at least ten times. CDR3 sequence reads: CASSQDGAGEAFF. The CDR3 DNA reads as TGTGCCAGCAGCCAAGATGGTGCCGGGGAAGCTTTCTTT. This rearrangement joins TRBV3-1 to TRBJ1-1; no firm D call. V lost 0 bases, J lost 8 bases, and 10 bases lay in between. Per germline, CDR1 LGHDT and CDR2 YNNKEL (reference sequence). This CDR3 is built from 13 residues.

In this sample, this clonotype turned up many times. The chain has TRBV18 and TRBJ2-7, with 8 bases that match TRBD2. Per the germline V gene, CDR1 is KGHSH and CDR2 is LQKENI. V dropped 3 bases and J dropped 6; count of bases not matched to a gene: 10. This CDR3 contains 15 residues. As DNA, the CDR3 is TGTGCCAGCTCACCTCTCAGCGGGAGTTGGGCCGAGCAGTACTTC. Translating gives CASSPLSGSWAEQYF.

This clonotype was counted a single time. V and J are TRBV6-1 and TRBJ2-5, with D perhaps TRBD2 (6 bases). Germline loops: CDR1 MNHNS, CDR2 SASEGT. This CDR3 has 14 residues. The V end was cut by 3 bases, the J end by 2 bases, with 10 bases between. CDR3 protein: CASSEGSGQETQYF. CDR3 bases: TGTGCCAGCAGTGAGGGTAGCGGACAAGAGACCCAGTACTTC.

This clonotype was observed many times. The chain has TRBV30 and TRBJ1-6, with 8 bases fitting TRBD1. Germline loops: CDR1 GTSNPN, CDR2 SVGIG (reference sequence). J was trimmed by 7 bases and V by 3 bases; bases with no gene match: 2. The CDR3 runs to 13 residues. The CDR3 coding sequence is TGTGCCTGGAGGGACAGGGTCAATTCACCCCTCCACTTT. Protein sequence: CAWRDRVNSPLHF.

This clonotype was counted ten times or more. The V and J genes are TRBV7-3 and TRBJ2-7; 14 bases are shared with TRBD2. V gave up 5 bases and J gave up 7 bases; unmatched junction bases: 7. CDR3 length: 15 amino acids. The germline V gene has CDR1 SGHTA and CDR2 FQGTGA. CDR3 region: CASSLGTSGRGEQYF. Written as DNA, the CDR3 is TGTGCCAGCAGCCTGGGGACTAGCGGGAGAGGGGAGCAGTACTTC.

This clonotype was observed at least ten times. The genes are TRBV18 and TRBJ2-7; 7 positions match TRBD1. The CDR3 extends over 15 amino acids. V lost 4 bases to trimming and J lost 0 bases; unmatched junction nucleotides: 6. CDR1 is KGHSH and CDR2 is LQKENI in the germline V gene. CDR3 in DNA: TGTGCCAGCTCACTCTTCAGGGGGATCTCCTACGAGCAGTACTTC. This codes for CASSLFRGISYEQYF.

This clonotype was recorded many times. This chain connects TRBV18 to TRBJ2-1, with 12 nucleotides matching TRBD2. Looked up from germline, CDR1 is KGHSH and CDR2 is LQKENI. V dropped 6 bases and J dropped 2; count of bases not matched to a gene: 5. The CDR3 is made up of 16 amino acids. CDR3 residues: CASSPRTSGAYNEQFF. In nucleotides, the CDR3 is TGTGCCAGCTCCCCCCGGACTAGCGGGGCCTACAATGAGCAGTTCTTC.

A few counts support this clonotype. Given a much more abundant clone one base away, this may be a read error. The V gene is TRBV20-1, the J gene TRBJ2-1, with 8 bases aligning to TRBD2. Germline V gene lookup returns CDR1 DFQATT and CDR2 SNEGSKA (reference sequence). The CDR3 is 13 residues long. CDR3 amino acids: CRAISGKANEQFF. The CDR3 DNA reads as TGCAGGGCCATTAGCGGGAAGGCTAATGAGCAGTTCTTC.

This clonotype was found many times. The CDR3 protein is CASSSKDRDNEKLFF. DNA for the CDR3: TGTGCCAGCAGCTCCAAGGACAGGGATAATGAAAAACTGTTTTTT. The rearrangement uses TRBV7-8 and TRBJ1-4; 8 bases line up with TRBD1. The germline V gene has CDR1 SGHVS and CDR2 FQNEAQ. This CDR3 region has 15 residues. V trimming: 4 bases; J trimming: 4 bases; junction bases outside the gene matches: 5. Variable domain in full (rest from reference TRBV7-8 and TRBJ1-4): GAGVSQSPRYKVAKRGQDVALRCDPISGHVSLFWYQQALGQGPEFLTYFQNEAQLDKSGLPSDRFFAERPEGSVSTLKIQRTQQEDSAVYLCASSSKDRDNEKLFFGSGTQLSVL.

In this sample, this clonotype turned up many times. The J gene is TRBJ2-3, the V gene TRBV2; no firm D call. This CDR3 is built from 12 residues. Between the trimmed V and J ends, which lost 9 bases and 11 bases, there was a span of 18 bases. The germline CDR1 and CDR2 sequences are SNHLY and FYNNEI. The CDR3 bases are TGTGCCAGGATGAGACCGGGCAGCAAGCAGTATTTT. It translates to CARMRPGSKQYF.

This clonotype has more than one count but fewer than ten. V and J are TRBV24-1 and TRBJ2-3; TRBD2 might be the D (5 bases). This CDR3 contains 15 residues. V lost 3 bases and J lost 5, with 14 bases in between. Germline values: CDR1 KGHDR, CDR2 SFDVKD. The CDR3 protein is CATSDGRLSGDTQYF. CDR3 coding DNA: TGTGCCACCAGTGATGGGCGACTATCGGGAGATACGCAGTATTTT.